This TCR beta chain emerged from a study of immune cell composition in non-small cell lung cancer. The study's findings and limits: Squamous lung tumours showed higher top 10 clone scores and clonality than adenocarcinomas. Around 75% of squamous and around 34% of adenocarcinoma cases had tumour-associated clones >0.5%.

CDR1 is SEHNR, CDR2 FQNEAQ, per germline (reference sequence). CDR3 length: 14 residues. Trimming took 4 bases from V and 4 from J, leaving 10 bases between them. The sample holds one count of this clone. What it binds is not known. Template was genomic DNA from frozen, unsorted single-cell suspensions. TCRdb's copy holds only in-frame clones and misses some; the assay was immunoSEQ multiplex PCR. Of about 3,700 clones listed, roughly two thirds are singletons. This TCR was recovered from a human donor with non-small cell lung cancer. The sequenced material came from lung tumor tissue. The V gene is TRBV7-9, the J gene TRBJ2-2, with D possibly TRBD2 on 6 matching bases. Here the CDR3 DNA reads TGTGCCAGCAGCTCCAGCGGGCGCACCGGGGAGCTGTTTTTT. Translation gives CASSSSGRTGELFF.